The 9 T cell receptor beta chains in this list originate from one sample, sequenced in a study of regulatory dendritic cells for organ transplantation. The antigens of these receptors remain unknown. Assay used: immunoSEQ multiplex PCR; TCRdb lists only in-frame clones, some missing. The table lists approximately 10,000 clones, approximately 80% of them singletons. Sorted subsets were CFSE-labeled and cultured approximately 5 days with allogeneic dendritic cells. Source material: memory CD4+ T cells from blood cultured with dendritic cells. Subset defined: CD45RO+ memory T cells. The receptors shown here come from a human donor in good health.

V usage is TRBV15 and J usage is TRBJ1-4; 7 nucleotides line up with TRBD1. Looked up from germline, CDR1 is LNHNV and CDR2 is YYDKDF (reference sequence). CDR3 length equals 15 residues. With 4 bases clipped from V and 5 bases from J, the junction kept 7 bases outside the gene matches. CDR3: CATSISFRGNEKLFF. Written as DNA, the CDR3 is TGTGCCACCAGCATCTCCTTCAGGGGGAATGAAAAACTGTTTTTT.

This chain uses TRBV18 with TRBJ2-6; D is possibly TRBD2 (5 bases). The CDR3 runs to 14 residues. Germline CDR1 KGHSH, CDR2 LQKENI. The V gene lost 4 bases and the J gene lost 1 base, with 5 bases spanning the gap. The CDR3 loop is CASSRESGANVLTF. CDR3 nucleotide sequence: TGTGCCAGCTCACGGGAGTCTGGGGCCAACGTCCTGACTTTC.

The CDR3 DNA is TGTGCCAGCAGCCAAGATTGGTCTAGCAATCAGCCCCAGCATTTT. Protein: CASSQDWSSNQPQHF. The chain couples TRBV4-2 to TRBJ1-5; D is ambiguous. Trimming stripped 0 bases from V and 0 bases from J, with 6 bases between. The CDR3 has 15 residues. The germline V gene has CDR1 LGHNA and CDR2 YNFKEQ.

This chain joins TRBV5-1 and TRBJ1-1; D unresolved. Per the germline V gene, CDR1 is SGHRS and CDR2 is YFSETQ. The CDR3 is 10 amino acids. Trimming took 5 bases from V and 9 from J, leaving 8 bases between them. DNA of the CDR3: TGCGCCAGCAGTGGAGAAAAAGCTTTCTTT. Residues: CASSGEKAFF.

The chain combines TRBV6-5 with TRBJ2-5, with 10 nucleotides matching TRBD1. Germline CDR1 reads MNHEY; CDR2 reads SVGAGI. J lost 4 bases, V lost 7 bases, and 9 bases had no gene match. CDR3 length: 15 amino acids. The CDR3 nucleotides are TGTGCCAGCACCCCCGGGACAGGGGTCGGAGAGACCCAGTACTTC. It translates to CASTPGTGVGETQYF.

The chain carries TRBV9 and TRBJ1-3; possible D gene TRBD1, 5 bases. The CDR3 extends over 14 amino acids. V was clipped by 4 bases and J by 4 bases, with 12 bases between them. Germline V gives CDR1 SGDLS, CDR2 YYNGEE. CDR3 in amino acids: CASSNSRGGNTIYF. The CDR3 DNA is TGTGCCAGCAGCAACTCTCGGGGGGGAAACACCATATATTTT.

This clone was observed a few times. The CDR3 is CASSVGVELGRDGYTF. CDR3 coding DNA: TGTGCCAGCAGCGTAGGTGTAGAGTTAGGCCGGGATGGCTACACCTTC. The chain combines TRBV9 with TRBJ1-2; the D is unclear. CDR3 length equals 16 residues. Deletions cut 0 bases from V and 6 bases from J, with 18 bases between. Germline CDR1 reads SGDLS; CDR2 reads YYNGEE. The entire variable domain, with the rest obtained from reference TRBV9 and TRBJ1-2, is as follows: DSGVTQTPKHLITATGQRVTLRCSPRSGDLSVYWYQQSLDQGLQFLIQYYNGEERAKGNILERFSAQQFPDLHSELNLSSLELGDSALYFCASSVGVELGRDGYTFGSGTRLTVV.

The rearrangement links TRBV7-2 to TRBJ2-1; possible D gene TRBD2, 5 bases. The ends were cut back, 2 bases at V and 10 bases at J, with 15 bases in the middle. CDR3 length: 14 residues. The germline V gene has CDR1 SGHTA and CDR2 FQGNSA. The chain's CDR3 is CASSLPSGFGEQFF. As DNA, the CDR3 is TGTGCCAGCAGCTTACCTTCGGGATTCGGGGAGCAGTTCTTC. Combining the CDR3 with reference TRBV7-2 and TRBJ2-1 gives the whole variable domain GAGVSQSPSNKVTEKGKDVELRCDPISGHTALYWYRQSLGQGLEFLIYFQGNSAPDKSGLPSDRFSAERTGGSVSTLTIQRTQQEDSAVYLCASSLPSGFGEQFFGPGTRLTVL.

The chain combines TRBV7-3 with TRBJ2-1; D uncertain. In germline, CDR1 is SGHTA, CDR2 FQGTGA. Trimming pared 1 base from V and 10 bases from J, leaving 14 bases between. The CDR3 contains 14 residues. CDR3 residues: CASSLRGFPQEQFF. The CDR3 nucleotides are TGTGCCAGCAGCTTAAGGGGTTTCCCGCAGGAGCAGTTCTTC. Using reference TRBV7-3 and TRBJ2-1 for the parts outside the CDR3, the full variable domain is GAGVSQTPSNKVTEKGKYVELRCDPISGHTALYWYRQSLGQGPEFLIYFQGTGAADDSGLPNDRFFAVRPEGSVSTLKIQRTERGDSAVYLCASSLRGFPQEQFFGPGTRLTVL.